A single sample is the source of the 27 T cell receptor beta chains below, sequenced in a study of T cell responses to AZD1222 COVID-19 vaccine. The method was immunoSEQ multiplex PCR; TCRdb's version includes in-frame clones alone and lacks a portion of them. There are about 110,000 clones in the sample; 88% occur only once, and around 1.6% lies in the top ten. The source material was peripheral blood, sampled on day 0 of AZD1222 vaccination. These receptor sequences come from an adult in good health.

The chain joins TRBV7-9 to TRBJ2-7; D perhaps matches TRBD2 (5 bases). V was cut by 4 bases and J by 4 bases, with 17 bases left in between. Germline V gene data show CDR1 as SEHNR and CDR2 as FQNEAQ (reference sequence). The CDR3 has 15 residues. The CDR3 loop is CASSSQARGLYEQYF. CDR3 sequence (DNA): TGTGCCAGCAGCTCCCAGGCAAGAGGGTTGTACGAGCAGTACTTC.

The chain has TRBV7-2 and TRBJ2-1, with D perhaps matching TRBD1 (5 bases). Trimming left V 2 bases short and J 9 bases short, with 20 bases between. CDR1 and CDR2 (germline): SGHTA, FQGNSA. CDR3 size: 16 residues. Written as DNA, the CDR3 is TGTGCCAGCAGCTTACAGTATGGCTTGCAGGGTGGTGAGCAGTTCTTC. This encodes CASSLQYGLQGGEQFF.

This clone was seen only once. The CDR3 protein is CASSSQYGGAPLHF. CDR3 bases: TGTGCCAGCAGCTCCCAATACGGCGGGGCGCCCCTCCACTTT. V usage is TRBV11-2 and J usage is TRBJ1-6; a possible D gene is TRBD1 (5 bases). The CDR3 runs 14 residues. The V gene lost 4 bases and the J gene lost 13 bases, with 17 bases spanning the gap. Germline-derived CDR1 and CDR2 are SGHAT and FQNNGV.

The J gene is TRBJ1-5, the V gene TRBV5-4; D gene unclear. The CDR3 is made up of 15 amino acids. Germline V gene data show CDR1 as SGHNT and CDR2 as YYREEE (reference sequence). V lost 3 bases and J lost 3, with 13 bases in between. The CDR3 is CASSSGGRNNQPQHF. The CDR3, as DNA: TGTGCCAGCAGCTCGGGCGGGAGAAACAATCAGCCCCAGCATTTT.

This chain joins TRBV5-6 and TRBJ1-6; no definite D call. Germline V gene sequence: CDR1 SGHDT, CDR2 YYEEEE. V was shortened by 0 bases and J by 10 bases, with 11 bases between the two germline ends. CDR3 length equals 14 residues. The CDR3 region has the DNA TGTGCCAGCAGCTTGGTTGTTCTTGGGTCACCCCTCCACTTT. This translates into CASSLVVLGSPLHF.

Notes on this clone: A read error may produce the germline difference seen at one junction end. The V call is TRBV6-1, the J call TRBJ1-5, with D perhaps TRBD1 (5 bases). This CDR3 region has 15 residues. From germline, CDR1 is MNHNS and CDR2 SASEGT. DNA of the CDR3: TGTGCCAGCGGTGAGTCAGGGTCAGGTACTCAGCCCCAGCATTTT. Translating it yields CASGESGSGTQPQHF.

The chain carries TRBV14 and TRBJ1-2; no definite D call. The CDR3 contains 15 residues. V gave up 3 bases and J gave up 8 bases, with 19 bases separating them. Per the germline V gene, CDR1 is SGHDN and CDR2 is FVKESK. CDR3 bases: TGTGCCAGCAGCCAGGCCCCTTACAGTTTACGGGGCTACACCTTC. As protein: CASSQAPYSLRGYTF.

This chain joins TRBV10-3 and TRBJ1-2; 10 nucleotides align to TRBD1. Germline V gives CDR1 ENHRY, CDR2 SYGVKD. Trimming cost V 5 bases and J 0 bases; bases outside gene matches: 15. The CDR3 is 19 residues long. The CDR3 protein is CAISTFTGTGDHPNYGYTF. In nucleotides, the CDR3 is TGTGCCATCAGTACCTTTACCGGGACAGGGGACCATCCTAACTATGGCTACACCTTC.

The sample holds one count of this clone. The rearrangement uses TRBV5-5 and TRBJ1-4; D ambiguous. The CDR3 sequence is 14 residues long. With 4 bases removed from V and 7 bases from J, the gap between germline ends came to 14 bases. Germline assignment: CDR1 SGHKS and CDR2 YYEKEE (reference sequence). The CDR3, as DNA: TGTGCCAGCAGCCTCGGTCCCGACGGTGAAAAACTGTTTTTT. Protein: CASSLGPDGEKLFF.

The CDR3 DNA is TGCGCCAGCAGCCAAGTGGATTTGTTGCCGACAGGGGTATATGGCTACACCTTC. It yields the protein CASSQVDLLPTGVYGYTF. The chain carries TRBV4-1 and TRBJ1-2; 8 bases agree with TRBD1. V dropped 1 base and J dropped 5; count of bases not matched to a gene: 15. This CDR3 is 18 amino acids long. CDR1 and CDR2 (germline): MGHRA, YSYEKL.

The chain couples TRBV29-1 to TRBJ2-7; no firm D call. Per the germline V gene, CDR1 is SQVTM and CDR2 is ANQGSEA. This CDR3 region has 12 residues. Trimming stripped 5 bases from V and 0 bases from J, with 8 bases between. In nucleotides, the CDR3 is TGCAGCGTTCGACAACCCTCCTACGAGCAGTACTTC. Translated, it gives CSVRQPSYEQYF.

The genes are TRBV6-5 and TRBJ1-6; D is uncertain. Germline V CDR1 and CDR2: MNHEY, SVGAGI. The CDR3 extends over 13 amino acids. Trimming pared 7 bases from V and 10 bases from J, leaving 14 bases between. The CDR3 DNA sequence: TGTGCCAGCACCCCCCTCATCAGGTCACCCCTCCACTTT. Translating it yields CASTPLIRSPLHF.

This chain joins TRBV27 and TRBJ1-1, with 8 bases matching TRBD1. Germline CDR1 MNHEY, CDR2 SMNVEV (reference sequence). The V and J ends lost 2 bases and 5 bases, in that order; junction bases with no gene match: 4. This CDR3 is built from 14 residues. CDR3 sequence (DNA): TGTGCCAGCAGTTTACAGGGGGCAGAGACTGAAGCTTTCTTT. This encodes CASSLQGAETEAFF.

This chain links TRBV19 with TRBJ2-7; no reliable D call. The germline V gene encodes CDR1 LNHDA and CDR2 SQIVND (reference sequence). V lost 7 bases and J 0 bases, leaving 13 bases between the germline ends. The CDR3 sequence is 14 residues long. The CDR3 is CASKESPNSYEQYF. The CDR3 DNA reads TGTGCCAGTAAAGAATCACCAAACTCCTACGAGCAGTACTTC.

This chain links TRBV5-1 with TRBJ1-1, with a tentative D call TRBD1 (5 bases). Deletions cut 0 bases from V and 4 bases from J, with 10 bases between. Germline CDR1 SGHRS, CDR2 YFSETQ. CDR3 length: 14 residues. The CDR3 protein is CASSLGPRATEAFF. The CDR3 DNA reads TGCGCCAGCAGCTTGGGCCCCAGGGCCACTGAAGCTTTCTTT.

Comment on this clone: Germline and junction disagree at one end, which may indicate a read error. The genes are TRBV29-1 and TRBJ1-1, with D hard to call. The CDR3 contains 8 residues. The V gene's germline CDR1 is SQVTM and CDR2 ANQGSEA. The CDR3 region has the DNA TGCAGCGTTGAAAGTGGGTTGTTT. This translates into CSVESGLF.

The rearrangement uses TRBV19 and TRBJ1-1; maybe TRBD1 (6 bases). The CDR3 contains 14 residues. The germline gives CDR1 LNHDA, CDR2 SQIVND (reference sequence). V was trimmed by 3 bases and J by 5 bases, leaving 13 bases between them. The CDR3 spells CASSIIRGGTEAFF. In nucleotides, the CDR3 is TGTGCCAGTAGTATTATCAGGGGAGGGACTGAAGCTTTCTTT. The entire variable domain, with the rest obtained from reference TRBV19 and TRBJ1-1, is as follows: DGGITQSPKYLFRKEGQNVTLSCEQNLNHDAMYWYRQDPGQGLRLIYYSQIVNDFQKGDIAEGYSVSREKKESFPLTVTSAQKNPTAFYLCASSIIRGGTEAFFGQGTRLTVV.

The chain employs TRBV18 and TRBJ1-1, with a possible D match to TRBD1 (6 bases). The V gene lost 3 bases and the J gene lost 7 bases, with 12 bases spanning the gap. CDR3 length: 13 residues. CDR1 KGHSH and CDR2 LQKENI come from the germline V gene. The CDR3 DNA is TGTGCCAGCTCACCCGGACAGCTACTTGAAGCTTTCTTT. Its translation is CASSPGQLLEAFF.

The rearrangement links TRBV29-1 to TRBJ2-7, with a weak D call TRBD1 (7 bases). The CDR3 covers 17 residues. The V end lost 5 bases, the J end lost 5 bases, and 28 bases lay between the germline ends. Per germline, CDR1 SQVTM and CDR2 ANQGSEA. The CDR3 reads CSVWNRDRGGTGHEQYF. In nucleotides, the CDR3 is TGCAGCGTTTGGAACCGGGACAGAGGGGGGACGGGTCACGAGCAGTACTTC.

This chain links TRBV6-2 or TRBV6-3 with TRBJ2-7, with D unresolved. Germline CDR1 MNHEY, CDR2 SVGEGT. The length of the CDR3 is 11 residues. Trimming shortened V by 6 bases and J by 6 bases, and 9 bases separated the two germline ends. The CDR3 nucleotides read TGTGCCAGCAGCCAAACGCCCGAGCAGTACTTC. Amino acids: CASSQTPEQYF.

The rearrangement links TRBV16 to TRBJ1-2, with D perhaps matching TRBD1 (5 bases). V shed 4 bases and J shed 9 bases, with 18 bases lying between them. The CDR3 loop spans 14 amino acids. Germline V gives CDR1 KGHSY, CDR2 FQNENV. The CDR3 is CASSPPQGRHSYTF. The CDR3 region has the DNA TGTGCCAGCAGCCCGCCCCAGGGCCGACATAGCTACACCTTC. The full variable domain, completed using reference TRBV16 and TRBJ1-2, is GEEVAQTPKHLVRGEGQKAKLYCAPIKGHSYVFWYQQVLKNEFKFLISFQNENVFDETGMPKERFSAKCLPNSPCSLEIQATKLEDSAVYFCASSPPQGRHSYTFGSGTRLTVV.

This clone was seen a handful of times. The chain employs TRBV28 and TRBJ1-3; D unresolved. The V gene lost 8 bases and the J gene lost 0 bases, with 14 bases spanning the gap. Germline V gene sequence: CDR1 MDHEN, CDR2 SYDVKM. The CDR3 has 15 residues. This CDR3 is CASGSSYGSGNTIYF. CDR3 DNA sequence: TGTGCCAGCGGCTCGAGTTATGGCTCTGGAAACACCATATATTTT.

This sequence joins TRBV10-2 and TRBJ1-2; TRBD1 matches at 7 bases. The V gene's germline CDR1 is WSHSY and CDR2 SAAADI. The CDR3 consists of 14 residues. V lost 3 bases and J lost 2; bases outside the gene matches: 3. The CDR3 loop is CASSDTQGNYGYTF. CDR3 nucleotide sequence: TGCGCCAGCAGTGACACACAGGGGAACTATGGCTACACCTTC.

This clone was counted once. DNA for the CDR3: TGTGCCAGCAGTGAACCGGGGGAAAAACTGTTTTTT. It yields the protein CASSEPGEKLFF. This chain joins TRBV2 and TRBJ1-4; D is unclear. Germline V gene sequence: CDR1 SNHLY, CDR2 FYNNEI. The CDR3 consists of 12 residues. The V end lost 2 bases, the J end lost 8 bases, and 6 bases lay between the germline ends.

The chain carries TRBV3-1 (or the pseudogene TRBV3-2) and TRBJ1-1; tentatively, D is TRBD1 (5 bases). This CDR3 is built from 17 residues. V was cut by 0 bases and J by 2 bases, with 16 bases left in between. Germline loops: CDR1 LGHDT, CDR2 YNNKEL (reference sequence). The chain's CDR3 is CASSQDRQGASNTEAFF. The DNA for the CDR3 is TGTGCCAGCAGCCAAGATCGGCAGGGAGCTTCTAACACTGAAGCTTTCTTT.

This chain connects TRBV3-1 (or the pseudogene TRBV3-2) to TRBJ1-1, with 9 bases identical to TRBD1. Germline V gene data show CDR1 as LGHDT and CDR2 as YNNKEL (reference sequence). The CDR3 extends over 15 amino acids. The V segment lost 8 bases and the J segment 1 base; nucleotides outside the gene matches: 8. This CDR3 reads CASSRRQGGNTEAFF. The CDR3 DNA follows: TGTGCCAGCTCTCGACGACAGGGGGGGAACACTGAAGCTTTCTTT.

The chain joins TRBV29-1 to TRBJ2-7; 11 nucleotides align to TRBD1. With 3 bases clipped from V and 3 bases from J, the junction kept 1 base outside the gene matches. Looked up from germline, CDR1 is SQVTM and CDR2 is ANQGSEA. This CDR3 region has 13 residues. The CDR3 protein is CSVEGTGGYEQYF. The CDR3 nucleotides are TGCAGCGTTGAGGGGACAGGGGGCTACGAGCAGTACTTC.